A selection of T cell receptor beta chains follows, all from one sample in a study of T cells in Graves' hyperthyroidism and ophthalmopathy. TCRdb re-called the multiplex PCR reads through MiXCR, storing one row per CDR3 protein. The sample consists of hundreds of thousands of distinct CDR3 sequences, 20% of them appearing once. The sequenced material came from blood. Source of these receptors: a man aged 30-40 years with Graves' ophthalmopathy. The conserved cysteine and the conserved F or W are not part of the CDR3 here.

length	V	CDR3
14	TRBV20-1	SASGRRGAGTGELF
13	TRBV20-1	SAREATQPRDTQY
9	TRBV2	ASSAVGELF
12	TRBV13	ASMEAGVYNEQF
10	TRBV5-6	ASSLQGHEQY
15	TRBV27	ASSSGRGAASRMAQY
16	TRBV19	ASSIVGPQISGANVLT
13	TRBV28	ASSFGAPLPDGYT
10	TRBV5-1	ASSLKQETQY
12	TRBV2	ASRFRQSNTEAF
15	TRBV6-6	ASSYSWGALNTGELF
12	TRBV5-6	ASSSWDRVGTQY
14	TRBV20-1	SPRGQIGGGTDTQY
11	TRBV28	AIRAGGAETQY
12	TRBV28	ASNPGQGAGKLF
12	TRBV5-1	ASSPLRQYNEQF
14	TRBV11-3	ASSFPGQGYTDTQY
13	TRBV4-1	ASSQVAGGNYEQY
16	TRBV6-2/TRBV6-3	ASRGLAGAISGANVLT
11	TRBV12-3/TRBV12-4	ASSFDGQETQY
11	TRBV2	ASSGDSRDEQF
13	TRBV3-1	ASSPREPNTGELF
13	TRBV27	ASRQSWEGSYEQY
14	TRBV5-5	ASSDDLAVNTDTQY
14	TRBV6-2/TRBV6-3	ASRPFSGLDINEQF
11	TRBV6-1	ASIPGGGKRAF
12	TRBV30	AWSVRTSGLEQY
10	TRBV12-3/TRBV12-4	ASSRGLNEQY
12	TRBV11-2	ASSLGQGFYEQY
10	TRBV20-1	SASGQLYEQY
10	TRBV6-1	AVQDRSYTIY
13	TRBV20-1	SAQNKHLSSYEQY
15	TRBV5-1	ASSLGGGGGRMMEQF
14	TRBV6-1	ASSEVRTSLTYEQY
11	TRBV28	ASRPTGIYGYT
13	TRBV5-6	ASSWGTSGKDEQF
12	TRBV7-6	ASSILGDSYEQY
12	TRBV4-1	ASSPPRGDGELF
14	TRBV4-2	ASSQRRAGGPHEQY
13	TRBV12-3/TRBV12-4	ASSPYPDYSYEQY
11	TRBV20-1	SASTGGAGKLF